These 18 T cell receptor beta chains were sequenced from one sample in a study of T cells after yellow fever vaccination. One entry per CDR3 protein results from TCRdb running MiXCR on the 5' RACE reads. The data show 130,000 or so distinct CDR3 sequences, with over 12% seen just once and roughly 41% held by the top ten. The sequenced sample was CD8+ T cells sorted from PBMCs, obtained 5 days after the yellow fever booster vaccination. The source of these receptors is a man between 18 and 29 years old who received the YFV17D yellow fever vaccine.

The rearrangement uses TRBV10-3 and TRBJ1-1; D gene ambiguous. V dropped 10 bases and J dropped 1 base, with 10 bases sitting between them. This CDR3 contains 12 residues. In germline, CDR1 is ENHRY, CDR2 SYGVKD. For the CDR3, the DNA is TGTGCCACTGCACAAGAGAACACTGAAGCTTTCTTT. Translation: CATAQENTEAFF.

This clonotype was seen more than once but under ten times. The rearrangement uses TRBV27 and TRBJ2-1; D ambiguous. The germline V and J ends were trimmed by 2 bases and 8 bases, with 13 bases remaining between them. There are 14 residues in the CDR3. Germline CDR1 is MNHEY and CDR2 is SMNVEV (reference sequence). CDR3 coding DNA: TGTGCCAGCAGTTTAAATTCGCAGGACCATGAGCAGTTCTTC. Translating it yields CASSLNSQDHEQFF.

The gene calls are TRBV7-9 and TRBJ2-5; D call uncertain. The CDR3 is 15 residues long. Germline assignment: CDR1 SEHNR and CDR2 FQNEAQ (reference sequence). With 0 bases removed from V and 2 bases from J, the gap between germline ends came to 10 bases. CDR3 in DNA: TGTGCCAGCAGCTTAGCGCGAATGGGACAAGAGACCCAGTACTTC. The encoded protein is CASSLARMGQETQYF.

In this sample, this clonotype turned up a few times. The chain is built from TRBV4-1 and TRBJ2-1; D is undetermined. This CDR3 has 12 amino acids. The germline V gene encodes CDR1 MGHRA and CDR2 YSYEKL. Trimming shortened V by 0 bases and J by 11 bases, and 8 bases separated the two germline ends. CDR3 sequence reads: CASSQEGWKQFF. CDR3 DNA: TGCGCCAGCAGCCAAGAGGGCTGGAAGCAGTTCTTC.

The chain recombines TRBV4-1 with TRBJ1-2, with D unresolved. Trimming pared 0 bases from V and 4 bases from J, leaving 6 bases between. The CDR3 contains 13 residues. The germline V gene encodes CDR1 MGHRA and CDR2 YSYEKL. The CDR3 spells CASSQDSGYGYTF. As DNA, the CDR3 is TGCGCCAGCAGCCAAGACAGCGGCTATGGCTACACCTTC.

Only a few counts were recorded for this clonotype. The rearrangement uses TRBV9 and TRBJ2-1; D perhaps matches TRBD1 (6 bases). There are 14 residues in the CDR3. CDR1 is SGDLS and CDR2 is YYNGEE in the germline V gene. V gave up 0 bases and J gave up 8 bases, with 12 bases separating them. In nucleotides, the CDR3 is TGTGCCAGCAGCGTAGCCCCAGGGGTGGATGAGCAGTTCTTC. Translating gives CASSVAPGVDEQFF.

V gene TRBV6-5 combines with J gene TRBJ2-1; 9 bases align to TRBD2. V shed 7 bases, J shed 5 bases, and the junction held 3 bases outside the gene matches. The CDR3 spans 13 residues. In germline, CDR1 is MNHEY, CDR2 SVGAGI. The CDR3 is CASKLAGDNEQFF. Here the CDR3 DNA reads TGTGCCAGCAAGTTAGCGGGGGACAATGAGCAGTTCTTC.

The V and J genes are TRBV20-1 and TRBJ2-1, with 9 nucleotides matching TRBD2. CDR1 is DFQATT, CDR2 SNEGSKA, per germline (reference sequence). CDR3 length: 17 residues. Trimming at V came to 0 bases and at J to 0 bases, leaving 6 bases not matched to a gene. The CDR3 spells CSARDERGAFSYNEQFF. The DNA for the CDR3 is TGCAGTGCTAGAGATGAGCGGGGGGCCTTCTCCTACAATGAGCAGTTCTTC.

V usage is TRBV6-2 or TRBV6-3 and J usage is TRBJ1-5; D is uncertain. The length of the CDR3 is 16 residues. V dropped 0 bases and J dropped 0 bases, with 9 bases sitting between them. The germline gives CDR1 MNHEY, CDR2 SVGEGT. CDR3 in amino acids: CASSYSSSNSNQPQHF. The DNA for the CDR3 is TGTGCCAGCAGTTACTCGAGCAGTAATAGCAATCAGCCCCAGCATTTT.

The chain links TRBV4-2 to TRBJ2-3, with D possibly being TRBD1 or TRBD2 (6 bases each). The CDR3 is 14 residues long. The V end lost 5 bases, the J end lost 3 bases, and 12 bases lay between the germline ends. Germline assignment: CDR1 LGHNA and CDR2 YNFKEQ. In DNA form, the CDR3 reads TGTGCCAGCAGCTCGGAGGGGGGAACAGATACGCAGTATTTT. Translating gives CASSSEGGTDTQYF.

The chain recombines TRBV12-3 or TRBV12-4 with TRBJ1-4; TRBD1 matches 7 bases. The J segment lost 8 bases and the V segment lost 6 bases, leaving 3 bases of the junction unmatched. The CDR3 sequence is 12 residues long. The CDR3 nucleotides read TGTGCCAGCAGACAGGGGTGGGAAAAACTGTTTTTT. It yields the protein CASRQGWEKLFF.

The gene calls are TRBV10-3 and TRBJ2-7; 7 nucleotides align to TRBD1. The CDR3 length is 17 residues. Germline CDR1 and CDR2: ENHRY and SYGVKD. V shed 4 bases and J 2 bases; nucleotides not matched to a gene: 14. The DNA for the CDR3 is TGTGCCATCAGTGGTAACACCGGGACAGTGATAACCTACGAGCAGTACTTC. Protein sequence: CAISGNTGTVITYEQYF.

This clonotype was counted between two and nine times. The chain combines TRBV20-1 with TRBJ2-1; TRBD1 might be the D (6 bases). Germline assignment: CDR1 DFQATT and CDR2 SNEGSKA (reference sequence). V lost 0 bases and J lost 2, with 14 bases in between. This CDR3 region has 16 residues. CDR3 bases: TGCAGTGCTAGAGAACGGAGGCAGGGGACCTACAATGAGCAGTTCTTC. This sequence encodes CSARERRQGTYNEQFF.

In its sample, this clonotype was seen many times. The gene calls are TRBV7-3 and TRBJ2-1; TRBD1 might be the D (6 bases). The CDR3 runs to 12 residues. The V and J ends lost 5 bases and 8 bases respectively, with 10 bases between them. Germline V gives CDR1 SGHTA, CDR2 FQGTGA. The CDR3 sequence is CASSGGGHEQFF. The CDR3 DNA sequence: TGTGCCAGCAGCGGGGGCGGACATGAGCAGTTCTTC.

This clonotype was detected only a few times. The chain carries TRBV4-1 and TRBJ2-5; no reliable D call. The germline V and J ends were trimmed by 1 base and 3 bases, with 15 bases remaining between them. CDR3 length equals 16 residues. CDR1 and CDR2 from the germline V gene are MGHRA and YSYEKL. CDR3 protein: CASSQVQTGLKETQYF. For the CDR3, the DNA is TGCGCCAGCAGCCAAGTGCAGACCGGGTTGAAAGAGACCCAGTACTTC.

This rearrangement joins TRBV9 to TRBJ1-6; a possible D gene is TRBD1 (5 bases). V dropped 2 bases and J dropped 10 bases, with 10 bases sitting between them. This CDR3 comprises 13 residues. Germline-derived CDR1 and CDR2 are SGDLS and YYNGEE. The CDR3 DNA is TGTGCCAGCAGCGTCGGGGGTGGGTCACCCCTCCACTTT. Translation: CASSVGGGSPLHF.

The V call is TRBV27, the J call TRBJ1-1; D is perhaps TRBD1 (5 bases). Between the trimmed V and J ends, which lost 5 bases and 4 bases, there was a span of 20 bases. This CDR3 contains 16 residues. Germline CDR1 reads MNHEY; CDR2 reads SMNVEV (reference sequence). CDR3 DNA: TGTGCCAGCAGTCCTCCCTCGGAGGGGTTCTCCACTGAAGCTTTCTTT. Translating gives CASSPPSEGFSTEAFF.

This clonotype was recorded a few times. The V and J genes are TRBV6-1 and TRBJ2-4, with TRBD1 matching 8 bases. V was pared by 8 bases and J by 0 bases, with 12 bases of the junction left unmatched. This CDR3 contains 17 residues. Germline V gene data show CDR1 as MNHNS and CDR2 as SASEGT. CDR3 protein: CASEGRRGLIAKNIQYF. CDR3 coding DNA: TGTGCCAGCGAGGGCCGCAGGGGGCTAATAGCCAAAAACATTCAGTACTTC.